These T cell receptor beta chains were read from a single sample in a study of shared clonotypes between healthy human individuals. Sequencing used immunoSEQ multiplex PCR; TCRdb keeps in-frame clones, though not all of them. The top ten hold 0.13% of the sample, which has around 2,000,000 clones, 95% seen once. Material for sequencing was naive CD4+ T cells sorted from blood. The origin of the receptors is a man aged 18 to 30 in good health. The CDR3 runs from the conserved cysteine through the conserved F or W. A D gene is named only where the DNA matches it firmly. Not every row has a clone size; where given, it reads once, few, many or a size class.

d_call: -
j_call: TRBJ1-2
v_call: TRBV5-4
clone_size: -
cdr3_aa: CASSYPDRNYGYTF
cdr3_nt: TGTGCCAGCAGCTATCCCGACCGGAACTATGGCTACACCTTC

d_call: TRBD1
j_call: TRBJ1-2
v_call: TRBV14
clone_size: -
cdr3_aa: CASSEQQGAFGYTF
cdr3_nt: TGTGCCAGCAGCGAGCAACAGGGGGCTTTTGGCTACACCTTC

d_call: TRBD1
j_call: TRBJ1-2
v_call: TRBV4-3
clone_size: -
cdr3_aa: CASSQDSQGRYGYTF
cdr3_nt: TGCGCCAGCAGCCAAGATTCACAGGGGCGTTATGGCTACACCTTC

d_call: -
j_call: TRBJ2-3
v_call: TRBV5-1
clone_size: -
cdr3_aa: CASSFAGSSTDTQYF
cdr3_nt: TGCGCCAGCAGCTTCGCGGGGTCTAGCACAGATACGCAGTATTTT

d_call: -
j_call: TRBJ2-2
v_call: TRBV2
clone_size: -
cdr3_aa: CASRRDTGELFF
cdr3_nt: TGTGCCAGCAGAAGAGATACCGGGGAGCTGTTTTTT

d_call: -
j_call: TRBJ1-3
v_call: TRBV6-1
clone_size: -
cdr3_aa: CASSESRGTGNTIYF
cdr3_nt: TGTGCCAGCAGTGAGTCGAGGGGTACCGGAAACACCATATATTTT

d_call: -
j_call: TRBJ2-3
v_call: TRBV7-3
clone_size: -
cdr3_aa: CASSLTPWATDTQYF
cdr3_nt: TGTGCCAGCAGCCTAACTCCGTGGGCCACAGATACGCAGTATTTT

d_call: -
j_call: TRBJ2-7
v_call: TRBV5-4
clone_size: -
cdr3_aa: CASSDGRDPIRGQYF
cdr3_nt: TGTGCCAGCAGCGATGGAAGGGATCCAATAAGGGGGCAGTACTTC

d_call: -
j_call: TRBJ2-2
v_call: TRBV5-1
clone_size: -
cdr3_aa: CASSPRTNTGELFF
cdr3_nt: TGCGCCAGCAGCCCCAGGACCAACACCGGGGAGCTGTTTTTT

d_call: -
j_call: TRBJ2-5
v_call: TRBV6-1
clone_size: -
cdr3_aa: CASSGSTSETQYF
cdr3_nt: TGTGCCAGCAGTGGAAGTACCAGTGAGACCCAGTACTTC

d_call: TRBD1
j_call: TRBJ2-7
v_call: TRBV6-5
clone_size: -
cdr3_aa: CASSWGQGEQYF
cdr3_nt: TGTGCCAGCAGTTGGGGACAGGGCGAGCAGTACTTC

d_call: TRBD1
j_call: TRBJ1-1
v_call: TRBV28
clone_size: -
cdr3_aa: CASSSQDRGAFF
cdr3_nt: TGTGCCAGCAGTTCCCAGGACAGGGGAGCTTTCTTT

d_call: -
j_call: TRBJ2-2
v_call: TRBV5-1
clone_size: -
cdr3_aa: CASSTGPLDSGELFF
cdr3_nt: TGCGCCAGCAGCACCGGCCCACTAGACTCCGGGGAGCTGTTTTTT

d_call: -
j_call: TRBJ1-5
v_call: TRBV10-2
clone_size: -
cdr3_aa: CASTYSPDGNQPQHF
cdr3_nt: TGCGCCAGCACTTACAGTCCGGACGGCAATCAGCCCCAGCATTTT

d_call: -
j_call: TRBJ1-5
v_call: TRBV7-2
clone_size: -
cdr3_aa: CASSLKAVQSRQHF
cdr3_nt: TGTGCCAGCAGCTTAAAGGCGGTCCAATCACGCCAGCATTTT

d_call: TRBD1
j_call: TRBJ2-2
v_call: TRBV7-9
clone_size: -
cdr3_aa: CASSRQGSTGELFF
cdr3_nt: TGTGCCAGCAGCCGACAGGGTTCCACCGGGGAGCTGTTTTTT

d_call: -
j_call: TRBJ2-7
v_call: TRBV27
clone_size: -
cdr3_aa: CASSLRRSYEQYF
cdr3_nt: TGTGCCAGCAGTCTTAGAAGGTCCTACGAGCAGTACTTC

d_call: -
j_call: TRBJ2-3
v_call: TRBV4-1
clone_size: -
cdr3_aa: CASSRPQTDTQYF
cdr3_nt: TGCGCCAGCAGCAGACCTCAGACAGATACGCAGTATTTT

d_call: -
j_call: TRBJ1-1
v_call: TRBV9
clone_size: -
cdr3_aa: CASSVVGTTEAFF
cdr3_nt: TGTGCCAGCAGCGTAGTGGGGACCACTGAAGCTTTCTTT

d_call: -
j_call: TRBJ1-4
v_call: TRBV28
clone_size: -
cdr3_aa: CASRTGTSNEKLFF
cdr3_nt: TGTGCCAGCAGGACCGGGACATCTAATGAAAAACTGTTTTTT

d_call: TRBD1
j_call: TRBJ1-2
v_call: TRBV6-5
clone_size: once
cdr3_aa: CASKPTWTGNYGYTF
cdr3_nt: TGTGCCAGCAAACCAACTTGGACAGGGAACTATGGCTACACCTTC

d_call: TRBD1
j_call: TRBJ1-5
v_call: TRBV7-2
clone_size: -
cdr3_aa: CASSLPGGYQPQHF
cdr3_nt: TGTGCCAGCAGCTTGCCAGGGGGTTATCAGCCCCAGCATTTT

d_call: -
j_call: TRBJ2-3
v_call: TRBV19
clone_size: -
cdr3_aa: CASSAGLTDTQYF
cdr3_nt: TGTGCCAGTAGCGCAGGGCTCACAGATACGCAGTATTTT

d_call: TRBD2
j_call: TRBJ2-1
v_call: TRBV12-5
clone_size: -
cdr3_aa: CASGFPEGSGSNEQFF
cdr3_nt: TGTGCTAGTGGTTTCCCCGAGGGTAGCGGGAGCAATGAGCAGTTCTTC

d_call: TRBD2
j_call: TRBJ2-3
v_call: TRBV6-1
clone_size: -
cdr3_aa: CASSDPIAGGPPQYF
cdr3_nt: TGTGCCAGCAGTGACCCGATAGCGGGGGGGCCTCCGCAGTATTTT

d_call: TRBD2
j_call: TRBJ2-5
v_call: TRBV5-1
clone_size: -
cdr3_aa: CASSFGRLAGRETQYF
cdr3_nt: TGCGCCAGCAGCTTTGGTCGACTAGCGGGGCGAGAGACCCAGTACTTC

d_call: -
j_call: TRBJ2-5
v_call: TRBV5-4
clone_size: -
cdr3_aa: CASSPDLQGREETQYF
cdr3_nt: TGTGCCAGCAGCCCGGACCTACAGGGGCGGGAGGAGACCCAGTACTTC

d_call: -
j_call: TRBJ1-4
v_call: TRBV6-6
clone_size: -
cdr3_aa: CASSWGSGLEKLFF
cdr3_nt: TGTGCCAGCAGTTGGGGGTCGGGGCTTGAAAAACTGTTTTTT

d_call: TRBD2
j_call: TRBJ2-7
v_call: TRBV5-1
clone_size: few
cdr3_aa: CASSSGTSGRTSYEQYF
cdr3_nt: TGCGCCAGCAGCTCCGGGACTAGCGGGAGGACCTCCTACGAGCAGTACTTC

d_call: -
j_call: TRBJ1-3
v_call: TRBV2
clone_size: -
cdr3_aa: CASSPRLEVAIYF
cdr3_nt: TGTGCCAGCAGTCCGCGGTTGGAAGTTGCCATATATTTT

d_call: -
j_call: TRBJ1-3
v_call: TRBV6-5
clone_size: -
cdr3_aa: CASIGTGSGNTIYF
cdr3_nt: TGTGCCAGCATTGGAACGGGCTCTGGAAACACCATATATTTT

d_call: -
j_call: TRBJ2-3
v_call: TRBV10-3
clone_size: -
cdr3_aa: CAISRPQDTQYF
cdr3_nt: TGTGCCATCAGTCGACCTCAAGATACGCAGTATTTT

d_call: -
j_call: TRBJ2-1
v_call: TRBV7-8
clone_size: -
cdr3_aa: CASSFTGYNEQFF
cdr3_nt: TGTGCCAGCAGCTTCACGGGATACAATGAGCAGTTCTTC

d_call: -
j_call: TRBJ1-2
v_call: TRBV7-7
clone_size: once
cdr3_aa: CASSHRAGEGGYTF
cdr3_nt: TGTGCTAGCAGCCATCGGGCGGGGGAAGGTGGCTACACCTTC

d_call: -
j_call: TRBJ2-2
v_call: TRBV18
clone_size: once
cdr3_aa: CASSPPGDLNTGELFF
cdr3_nt: TGTGCCAGCTCACCGCCTGGGGATCTGAACACCGGGGAGCTGTTTTTT

d_call: -
j_call: TRBJ2-1
v_call: TRBV12-5
clone_size: -
cdr3_aa: CASGLVVTRPRNEQFF
cdr3_nt: TGTGCTAGTGGTTTGGTAGTGACGCGGCCAAGGAATGAGCAGTTCTTC

d_call: TRBD1
j_call: TRBJ1-2
v_call: TRBV29-1
clone_size: -
cdr3_aa: CSVRRTGMDYGYTF
cdr3_nt: TGCAGCGTTCGAAGGACAGGGATGGACTATGGCTACACCTTC

d_call: TRBD2
j_call: TRBJ2-5
v_call: TRBV5-1
clone_size: -
cdr3_aa: CASSSGGQETQYF
cdr3_nt: TGCGCCAGCAGTTCGGGAGGGCAAGAGACCCAGTACTTC

d_call: TRBD2
j_call: TRBJ2-3
v_call: TRBV5-4
clone_size: -
cdr3_aa: CASSTRTSGGGDTQYF
cdr3_nt: TGTGCCAGCAGCACCAGGACTAGCGGGGGGGGAGATACGCAGTATTTT

d_call: TRBD1
j_call: TRBJ2-1
v_call: TRBV30
clone_size: -
cdr3_aa: CAWGDRILNEQFF
cdr3_nt: TGTGCCTGGGGGGACAGGATACTCAATGAGCAGTTCTTC

d_call: TRBD1
j_call: TRBJ1-2
v_call: TRBV7-2
clone_size: -
cdr3_aa: CASSPKAGGLYGYTF
cdr3_nt: TGTGCCAGCAGTCCCAAGGCAGGGGGCCTCTATGGCTACACCTTC

d_call: -
j_call: TRBJ2-3
v_call: TRBV2
clone_size: -
cdr3_aa: CASMTLDLVGADTQYF
cdr3_nt: TGTGCCAGCATGACTCTTGACCTCGTTGGGGCAGATACGCAGTATTTT

d_call: TRBD1
j_call: TRBJ2-3
v_call: TRBV5-4
clone_size: -
cdr3_aa: CASSPRGQGDDTQYF
cdr3_nt: TGTGCCAGCAGCCCGAGGGGACAGGGGGACGATACGCAGTATTTT

d_call: TRBD1
j_call: TRBJ1-6
v_call: TRBV6-6
clone_size: -
cdr3_aa: CASSLGTGNSPLHF
cdr3_nt: TGTGCCAGCAGCCTCGGGACAGGCAATTCACCCCTCCACTTT

d_call: TRBD1
j_call: TRBJ2-7
v_call: TRBV5-8
clone_size: -
cdr3_aa: CASKPGTGFPYEQYF
cdr3_nt: TGTGCCAGTAAGCCCGGGACAGGGTTCCCCTACGAGCAGTACTTC

d_call: -
j_call: TRBJ1-3
v_call: TRBV6-5
clone_size: -
cdr3_aa: CASSLNRNTIYF
cdr3_nt: TGTGCCAGCAGTTTGAACAGAAACACCATATATTTT